This T cell receptor (beta chain) was captured by sequencing in a study of OX40 agonist ivuxolimab in advanced cancers. Generated by immunoSEQ multiplex PCR, the TCRdb table keeps only in-frame clones and is missing some. The data hold 80,000 to 95,000 clones, with more than 75% observed a single time. CDR3 size: 16 residues. V was pared by 3 bases and J by 0 bases, with 4 bases of the junction left unmatched. Germline V gene data show CDR1 as LGHNA and CDR2 as YSLEER. Sequenced material: CD4+ or CD8+ T cells sorted from blood, taken in a trial of the OX40 agonist ivuxolimab. The chain uses TRBV4-3 and TRBJ2-1, with TRBD2 matching 8 bases. This TCR came from an adult with an advanced solid tumor such as melanoma, head and neck, liver or kidney cancer. CDR3 region: CASSHELADSYNEQFF. Written as DNA, the CDR3 is TGCGCCAGCAGCCACGAACTAGCGGACTCCTACAATGAGCAGTTCTTC.